The TCR beta chain described here comes from a study of beta chain features in type 1 diabetes. Findings and limits, study-wide: Type 1 diabetes patients had moderately but significantly shorter TCRB CDR3s in all four CD4+ subsets. Relative to healthy donors, patients appeared to have naive, central memory and Treg TCRB repertoires that were more similar.

All of the isolated RNA was reverse transcribed, so expressed TCRB transcripts were sequenced. The method was immunoSEQ multiplex PCR; TCRdb's version includes in-frame clones alone and lacks a portion of them. Counted here are about 150,000 clones, approximately 10% occurring once; the ten biggest clones make up around 0.5%. Trimming took off 0 bases at V and 2 bases at J, with 6 bases between the two ends. The CDR3 totals 14 residues. CDR1 and CDR2 from the germline V gene are SGHRS and YFSETQ. A note on this clone: Its cognate antigen is unknown.

The clonotype originates from a man between 25 and 39 years old with type 1 diabetes. The rearrangement joins TRBV5-1 to TRBJ1-3, with TRBD1 as a possible D gene (6 bases). Sequenced input: central memory CD4+ T cells from blood. CDR3 nucleotide sequence: TGCGCCAGCAGCTTGGACAGGGCTGGAAACACCATATATTTT. This sequence encodes CASSLDRAGNTIYF.